The 29 T cell receptor beta chains below all came from one sample that was sequenced in a study of shared clonotypes between healthy human individuals. The protocol was immunoSEQ multiplex PCR, while the TCRdb copy is restricted to in-frame clones and leaves out a portion. The data show hundreds of thousands of clones, with roughly four fifths seen just once and around 12% held by the top ten. The specimen was PBMCs. Source of these receptors: a woman between 40 and 55 years old in good health. Some clones in this sample may be carry-over from other donors' samples.

The chain links TRBV28 to TRBJ1-5; tentative D call: TRBD1 (6 bases). Germline CDR1 MDHEN, CDR2 SYDVKM. The germline V and J ends were trimmed by 6 bases and 2 bases, with 23 bases remaining between them. This CDR3 has 18 residues. As DNA, the CDR3 is TGTGCCAGCAGCCTCCTGGCGGCAGGGGATGACGGCAATCAGCCCCAGCATTTT. Its protein is CASSLLAAGDDGNQPQHF.

The sample holds one count of this clone. This chain links TRBV13 with TRBJ2-5, with D possibly being TRBD1 or TRBD2 (6 bases each). V gave up 5 bases and J gave up 4 bases, with 14 bases separating them. Germline assignment: CDR1 PRHDT and CDR2 FYEKMQ (reference sequence). CDR3 length: 14 residues. CDR3 DNA: TGTGCCAGCAGCCCTACCGGGGGCGCAGAGACCCAGTACTTC. Its translation: CASSPTGGAETQYF.

This chain uses TRBV2 with TRBJ2-1; 8 bases align to TRBD2. CDR1 is SNHLY and CDR2 is FYNNEI in the germline V gene. This CDR3 has 15 amino acids. Trimming took 7 bases from V and 8 from J; bases not matched to a gene: 13. CDR3: CASITSTSVGDEQFF. The CDR3 region has the DNA TGTGCCAGCATTACCTCGACTAGCGTGGGTGATGAGCAGTTCTTC.

As for this clone: Given a much more abundant clone one base away, this may be a read error. The chain recombines TRBV2 with TRBJ2-2; 7 bases are shared with TRBD1. The CDR3 consists of 13 residues. Germline V lookup: CDR1 SNHLY, CDR2 FYNNEI. The CDR3: CAATGLNTGELLF. CDR3 nucleotides: TGTGCCGCGACAGGGTTGAACACCGGGGAGCTGCTTTTT.

The chain uses TRBV28 and TRBJ2-7; possible D gene TRBD1, 5 bases. The length of the CDR3 is 16 residues. Trimming took 5 bases from V and 0 from J, leaving 17 bases between them. CDR1 and CDR2 from the germline V gene are MDHEN and SYDVKM. The CDR3 loop reads CASSPLTGLSSYEQYF. DNA for the CDR3: TGTGCCAGCAGTCCCCTTACAGGCCTAAGCTCCTACGAGCAGTACTTC.

The CDR3 DNA is TGTGCCAGCAGTCCAACCGGGGCTTCAACCCAGCATTTT. Its protein is CASSPTGASTQHF. The rearrangement links TRBV27 to TRBJ1-5; possibly TRBD1 for D (5 bases). CDR3 size: 13 residues. CDR1 and CDR2 from the germline V gene are MNHEY and SMNVEV (reference sequence). V was trimmed by 5 bases and J by 11 bases, leaving 16 bases between them.

A single count supports this clone. This sample includes further DNA sequences coding for the same CDR3. The V gene is TRBV28, the J gene TRBJ1-5, with D unresolved. V lost 6 bases and J 3 bases, leaving 3 bases between the germline ends. The CDR3 runs 11 residues. CDR1 and CDR2 (germline): MDHEN, SYDVKM. The chain's CDR3 is CASSYNQPQHF. As DNA, the CDR3 is TGTGCCAGCAGCTACAATCAGCCCCAGCATTTT.

The chain employs TRBV10-2 and TRBJ1-4; D is unclear. Trimming took 3 bases from V and 2 from J, leaving 7 bases between them. The V gene's germline CDR1 is WSHSY and CDR2 SAAADI. This CDR3 contains 14 residues. The CDR3 nucleotides are TGCGCCAGCAGTGAAGGAAGGACTAATGAAAAACTGTTTTTT. As protein: CASSEGRTNEKLFF.

The chain has TRBV7-2 and TRBJ2-7; D is unclear. V lost 1 base and J lost 5, with 6 bases in between. Germline V gene lookup returns CDR1 SGHTA and CDR2 FQGNSA. The CDR3 is 12 amino acids. The CDR3 DNA reads TGTGCCAGCAGCTTAGGGCTGGACGAGCAGTACTTC. Encoded protein: CASSLGLDEQYF.

V gene TRBV4-2 combines with J gene TRBJ2-1; D is uncertain. The CDR3 is 13 amino acids. Germline assignment: CDR1 LGHNA and CDR2 YNFKEQ. The germline V and J ends were trimmed by 0 bases and 5 bases, with 5 bases remaining between them. The CDR3 sequence: CASSQEQDNEQFF. Here the CDR3 DNA reads TGTGCCAGCAGCCAAGAGCAGGACAATGAGCAGTTCTTC.

V usage is TRBV4-1 and J usage is TRBJ2-5; 11 positions agree with TRBD2. The V segment lost 1 base and the J segment 4 bases; nucleotides outside the gene matches: 2. The CDR3 length is 15 residues. Per germline, CDR1 MGHRA and CDR2 YSYEKL. CDR3 sequence (DNA): TGCGCCAGCAGCCAAGCTAGCGGGAGGTCAGAGACCCAGTACTTC. Translating it yields CASSQASGRSETQYF.

Turning to this clone: The likely explanation is a read error, given a far larger clone one base away. This specimen includes other DNA sequences encoding the same CDR3. The chain employs TRBV7-7 and TRBJ2-2; no firm D call. The germline CDR1 and CDR2 sequences are SSHAT and FNYEAQ (reference sequence). There are 17 residues in the CDR3. CDR3 protein: CASSLGVRDWNTGELFF. The CDR3 nucleotides are TGTGCTAGCAGCTTAGGTGTTAGAGATTGGAACACCGGGGAGCTGTTTTTT.

The rearrangement joins TRBV6-1 to TRBJ2-1, with a weak D call TRBD1 (5 bases). The CDR3 extends over 15 amino acids. V was shortened by 0 bases and J by 4 bases, with 10 bases between the two germline ends. Germline lookup yields CDR1 MNHNS and CDR2 SASEGT. The CDR3 sequence: CASSEAQTEYNEQFF. The CDR3, as DNA: TGTGCCAGCAGTGAAGCGCAGACAGAGTACAATGAGCAGTTCTTC.

The chain uses TRBV2 and TRBJ2-7; perhaps TRBD1 as D (5 bases). Germline-derived CDR1 and CDR2 are SNHLY and FYNNEI. The CDR3 length is 12 residues. Trimming left V 5 bases short and J 5 bases short, with 10 bases between. The CDR3 DNA reads as TGTGCCAGCAGTTACCAGGGCGACGAGCAGTACTTC. This codes for CASSYQGDEQYF.

V is TRBV11-1 and J is TRBJ2-7, with D perhaps TRBD1 (5 bases). This CDR3 region has 14 residues. CDR1 is SGHAT and CDR2 is FQDESV in the germline V gene (reference sequence). V dropped 5 bases and J dropped 6 bases, with 17 bases sitting between them. CDR3 nucleotides: TGTGCCAGCAGCCATCCGACAGCCACCCCCGAGCAGTACTTC. Its protein product is CASSHPTATPEQYF. The variable domain in full, with the rest retrieved from reference TRBV11-1 and TRBJ2-7, is EAEVAQSPRYKITEKSQAVAFWCDPISGHATLYWYRQILGQGPELLVQFQDESVVDDSQLPKDRFSAERLKGVDSTLKIQPAELGDSAMYLCASSHPTATPEQYFGPGTRLTVT.

The chain is built from TRBV5-8 and TRBJ2-4; 9 bases are a match to TRBD1. Germline lookup yields CDR1 SGHTS and CDR2 YDEGEE. This CDR3 has 17 amino acids. The J segment lost 8 bases and the V segment lost 0 bases, leaving 12 bases of the junction unmatched. In nucleotides, the CDR3 is TGTGCCAGCAGCTTGGTTGGACGGGACAGGGCGGCGGACATTCAGTACTTC. It codes for CASSLVGRDRAADIQYF.

This chain connects TRBV7-2 to TRBJ2-1; unclear D gene. Germline V gene data show CDR1 as SGHTA and CDR2 as FQGNSA. This CDR3 has 13 amino acids. The V end lost 2 bases, the J end lost 4 bases, and 6 bases lay between the germline ends. The CDR3 region is CASSLRNYNEQFF. DNA for the CDR3: TGTGCCAGCAGCTTACGGAATTACAATGAGCAGTTCTTC. The variable domain in full, completed from reference TRBV7-2 and TRBJ2-1, reads GAGVSQSPSNKVTEKGKDVELRCDPISGHTALYWYRQSLGQGLEFLIYFQGNSAPDKSGLPSDRFSAERTGGSVSTLTIQRTQQEDSAVYLCASSLRNYNEQFFGPGTRLTVL.

The chain uses TRBV7-9 and TRBJ2-5; 9 nucleotides match TRBD1. Gene TRBJ2-7 matches the end of the DNA better, so the J call may be wrong. The CDR3 is 15 residues long. The germline CDR1 and CDR2 sequences are SEHNR and FQNEAQ (reference sequence). In DNA, the CDR3 is TGTGCCAGCAGACGGACAGGGGAAGGAGCCGACGAGCAGTACTTC. It specifies CASRRTGEGADEQYF.

The chain uses TRBV18 and TRBJ1-5, with 9 bases identical to TRBD1. Unmatched junction bases numbered 8, after V lost 6 bases and J lost 2 bases. The germline gives CDR1 KGHSH, CDR2 LQKENI. The CDR3 has 16 residues. CDR3 in DNA: TGTGCCAGCTCCGCGACAGGGGGTAGGGGCAATCAGCCCCAGCATTTT. It yields the protein CASSATGGRGNQPQHF.

This clone appeared a few times. The J gene is TRBJ2-1, the V gene TRBV10-3; possibly TRBD1 for D (6 bases). Trimming removed 5 bases at V and 6 bases at J, with 11 bases between. This CDR3 is built from 13 residues. Germline V gene data show CDR1 as ENHRY and CDR2 as SYGVKD. This CDR3 is CAISPGTINEQFF. CDR3 bases: TGTGCCATCAGTCCCGGGACAATCAATGAGCAGTTCTTC.

Comment on this clone: The same CDR3 arises from other DNA sequences in this sample as well. This chain links TRBV7-9 with TRBJ2-3; no definite D call. The V gene's germline CDR1 is SEHNR and CDR2 FQNEAQ (reference sequence). The CDR3 sequence is 13 residues long. V lost 2 bases, J lost 3 bases, and 6 bases lay in between. The CDR3 DNA sequence: TGTGCCAGCAGCTTAACGCCAACAGATACGCAGTATTTT. It specifies CASSLTPTDTQYF. Looking up the rest from reference TRBV7-9 and TRBJ2-3 gives the full variable domain: DTGVSQNPRHKITKRGQNVTFRCDPISEHNRLYWYRQTLGQGPEFLTYFQNEAQLEKSRLLSDRFSAERPKGSFSTLEIQRTEQGDSAMYLCASSLTPTDTQYFGPGTRLTVL.

The chain is built from TRBV28 and TRBJ2-7; 12 bases map to TRBD2. Germline V lookup: CDR1 MDHEN, CDR2 SYDVKM. The CDR3 is made up of 16 amino acids. Trimming removed 6 bases from V and 2 bases from J; junction bases left unmatched: 8. The CDR3: CASSRRTSGTPYEQYF. The CDR3 coding sequence is TGTGCCAGCAGCCGCAGGACTAGCGGGACCCCCTACGAGCAGTACTTC.

The genes are TRBV11-2 and TRBJ1-3; D remains unclear. The germline V gene has CDR1 SGHAT and CDR2 FQNNGV. The CDR3 is made up of 14 amino acids. Trimming took 4 bases from V and 0 from J, leaving 7 bases between them. CDR3 region: CASSWTDSGNTIYF. The CDR3 nucleotides read TGTGCCAGCAGCTGGACTGACTCTGGAAACACCATATATTTT.

The chain combines TRBV6-6 with TRBJ1-1, with D possibly matching TRBD1 (5 bases). Germline assignment: CDR1 MNHNY and CDR2 SVGAGI (reference sequence). CDR3 size: 14 residues. Trimming took off 4 bases at V and 8 bases at J, with 17 bases between the two ends. The CDR3 coding sequence is TGTGCCAGCAGTTCCAGCCGTGACAGCAGAGAAGCTTTCTTT. Protein sequence: CASSSSRDSREAFF.

V is TRBV7-3 and J is TRBJ1-1, with D possibly TRBD1 on 6 matching bases. Germline V gives CDR1 SGHTA, CDR2 FQGTGA. V was shortened by 2 bases and J by 10 bases, with 20 bases between the two germline ends. This CDR3 has 15 amino acids. CDR3 nucleotides: TGTGCCAGCAGCTTAGCGGGCCCAAACAGGGACGTAGCTTTCTTT. Its translation is CASSLAGPNRDVAFF.

The CDR3 DNA follows: TGTGCCAGCAGCACAGGATGGAACACTGAAGCTTTCTTT. As protein: CASSTGWNTEAFF. This chain uses TRBV5-6 with TRBJ1-1; D possibly corresponds to TRBD1 (5 bases). Trimming shortened V by 4 bases and J by 1 base, and 8 bases separated the two germline ends. Germline V gene lookup returns CDR1 SGHDT and CDR2 YYEEEE. This CDR3 is built from 13 residues.

This clone has a handful of counts. This CDR3 is CASSLHTGEAFF. The CDR3 coding sequence is TGTGCCAGCAGCCTGCACACTGGTGAAGCTTTCTTT. The chain recombines TRBV5-4 with TRBJ1-1; no clear D gene. V lost 4 bases, J lost 7 bases, and 11 bases lay in between. Germline CDR1 reads SGHNT; CDR2 reads YYREEE (reference sequence). The CDR3 sequence is 12 residues long.

This clone has only one observation. This chain connects TRBV7-3 to TRBJ2-2; D call uncertain. CDR1 SGHTA and CDR2 FQGTGA come from the germline V gene. The CDR3 consists of 15 residues. V lost 0 bases and J 2 bases, leaving 7 bases between the germline ends. The CDR3 sequence: CASSLTGPNTGELFF. The CDR3 DNA reads TGTGCCAGCAGCTTAACCGGACCAAACACCGGGGAGCTGTTTTTT.

V usage is TRBV9 and J usage is TRBJ2-5; D is undetermined. With 0 bases removed from V and 1 base from J, the gap between germline ends came to 4 bases. The CDR3 loop spans 13 amino acids. Germline values: CDR1 SGDLS, CDR2 YYNGEE. CDR3 nucleotide sequence: TGTGCCAGCAGCGTAGACTTCCAAGAGACCCAGTACTTC. Its translation is CASSVDFQETQYF.